This record concerns one T cell receptor (beta chain) sequence. Only in-frame clones appear in the TCRdb table, and some are missing; sequencing was by immunoSEQ multiplex PCR. The data hold roughly 410,000 clones, with around 91% observed a single time. The entry originates in a study of blood T cell repertoires in COVID-19. The J segment lost 6 bases and the V segment lost 7 bases, leaving 11 bases of the junction unmatched. Germline V gene lookup returns CDR1 MNHEY and CDR2 SMNVEV (reference sequence). The CDR3 has 16 residues. The sequence was collected from a woman between 40 and 55 years old with COVID-19, enrolled during active disease. The chain joins TRBV27 to TRBJ1-6; 8 nucleotides line up with TRBD1. Material: peripheral blood. This CDR3 reads CASKAPTGVSNSPLHF. DNA of the CDR3: TGTGCCAGCAAAGCCCCGACAGGGGTGAGTAATTCACCCCTCCACTTT.